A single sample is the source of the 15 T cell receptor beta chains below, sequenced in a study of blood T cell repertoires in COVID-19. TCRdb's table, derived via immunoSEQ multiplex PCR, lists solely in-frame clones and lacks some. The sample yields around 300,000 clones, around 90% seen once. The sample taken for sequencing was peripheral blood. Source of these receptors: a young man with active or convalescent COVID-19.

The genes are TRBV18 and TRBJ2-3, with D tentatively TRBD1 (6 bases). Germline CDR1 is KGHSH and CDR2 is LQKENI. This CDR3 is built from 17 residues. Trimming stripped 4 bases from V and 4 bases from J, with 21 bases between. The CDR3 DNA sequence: TGTGCCAGCTCACGAAGGGTCTCAGGGGTTAATGCAGATACGCAGTATTTT. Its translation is CASSRRVSGVNADTQYF.

The CDR3 DNA sequence: TGTGCCAGCAGCCCGGGACAGACCCTTTTTGGTGAGCAGTTCTTC. It is translated as CASSPGQTLFGEQFF. The rearrangement joins TRBV5-4 to TRBJ2-1, with TRBD1 matching over 7 bases. The junction had 13 bases not matched to a gene; V was cut back by 4 bases and J by 9 bases. The CDR3 is made up of 15 amino acids. In germline, CDR1 is SGHNT, CDR2 YYREEE (reference sequence).

CDR3: CASSPPRGDSAKRYGYTF. The DNA of the CDR3 is TGTGCCAGCTCACCACCCCGAGGGGACTCCGCTAAGCGGTACGGCTACACCTTC. V is TRBV18 and J is TRBJ1-2; a weak D match, TRBD1 (5 bases). Trimming left V 0 bases short and J 8 bases short, with 25 bases between. CDR3 length equals 18 residues. Germline lookup yields CDR1 KGHSH and CDR2 LQKENI.

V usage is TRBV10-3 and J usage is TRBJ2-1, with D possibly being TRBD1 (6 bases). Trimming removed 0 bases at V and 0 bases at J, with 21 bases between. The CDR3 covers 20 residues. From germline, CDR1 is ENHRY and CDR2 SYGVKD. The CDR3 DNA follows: TGTGCCATCAGTGAGTCGTCGGGGACACCGGCGGTGAGCTCCTACAATGAGCAGTTCTTC. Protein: CAISESSGTPAVSSYNEQFF.

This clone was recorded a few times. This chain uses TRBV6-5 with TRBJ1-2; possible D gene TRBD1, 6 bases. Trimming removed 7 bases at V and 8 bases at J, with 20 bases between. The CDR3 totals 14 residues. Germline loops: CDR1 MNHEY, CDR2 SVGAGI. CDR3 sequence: CASTFDSDRGGYTF. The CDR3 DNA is TGTGCCAGCACCTTCGATTCGGACAGAGGCGGCTACACCTTC.

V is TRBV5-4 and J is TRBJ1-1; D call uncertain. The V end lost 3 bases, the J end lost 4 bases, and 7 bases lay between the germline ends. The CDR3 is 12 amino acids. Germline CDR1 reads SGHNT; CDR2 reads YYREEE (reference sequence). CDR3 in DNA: TGTGCCAGCAGCTCCCGGTCCACTGAAGCTTTCTTT. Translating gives CASSSRSTEAFF.

DNA for the CDR3: TGTGCCATCAGTGAAGTCCAGCGGGCCGAGCAGTTCTTC. This codes for CAISEVQRAEQFF. The chain links TRBV10-3 to TRBJ2-1; TRBD2 is a possible D gene (6 bases). Germline CDR1 ENHRY, CDR2 SYGVKD. Trimming took off 3 bases at V and 10 bases at J, with 13 bases between the two ends. The CDR3 extends over 13 amino acids.

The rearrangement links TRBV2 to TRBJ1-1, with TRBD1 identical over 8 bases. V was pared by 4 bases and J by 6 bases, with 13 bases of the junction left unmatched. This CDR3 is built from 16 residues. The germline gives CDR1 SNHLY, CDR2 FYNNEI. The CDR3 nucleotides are TGTGCCAGCAGTGGCAGGGGGCGAAACCTCTATCCTGAAGCTTTCTTT. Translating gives CASSGRGRNLYPEAFF.

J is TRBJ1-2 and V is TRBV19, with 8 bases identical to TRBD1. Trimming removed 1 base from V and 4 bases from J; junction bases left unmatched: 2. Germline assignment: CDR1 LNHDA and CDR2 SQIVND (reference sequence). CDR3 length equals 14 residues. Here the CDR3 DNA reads TGTGCCAGTAGTATAGCAGGGGGCTTCTATGGCTACACCTTC. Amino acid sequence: CASSIAGGFYGYTF.

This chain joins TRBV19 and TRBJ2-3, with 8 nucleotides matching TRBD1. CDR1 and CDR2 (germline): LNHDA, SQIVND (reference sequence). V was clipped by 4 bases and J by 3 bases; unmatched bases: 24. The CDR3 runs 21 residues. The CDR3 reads CASSTFRGPVRGEISTDTQYF. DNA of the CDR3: TGTGCCAGTAGTACCTTCAGGGGGCCGGTTAGAGGGGAGATTTCTACAGATACGCAGTATTTT.

The CDR3 here is CASSQGGWNSYNEQFF. CDR3 DNA sequence: TGCGCCAGCAGCCAAGGGGGCTGGAACTCCTACAATGAGCAGTTCTTC. The gene calls are TRBV4-3 and TRBJ2-1, with D possibly matching TRBD1 (5 bases). The germline V gene encodes CDR1 LGHNA and CDR2 YSLEER. CDR3 size: 16 residues. V lost 1 base and J lost 0, with 10 bases in between.

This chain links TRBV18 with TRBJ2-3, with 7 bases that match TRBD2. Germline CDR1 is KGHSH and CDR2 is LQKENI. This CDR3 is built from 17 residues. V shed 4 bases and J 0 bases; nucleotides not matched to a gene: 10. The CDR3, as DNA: TGTGCCAGCTCACGGGAGTTGAGCGGGGCTAGCACAGATACGCAGTATTTT. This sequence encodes CASSRELSGASTDTQYF.

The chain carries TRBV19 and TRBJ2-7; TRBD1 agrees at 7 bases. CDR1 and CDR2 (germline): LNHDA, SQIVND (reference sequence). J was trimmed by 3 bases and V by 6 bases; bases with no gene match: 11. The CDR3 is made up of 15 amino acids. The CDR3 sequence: CASSITRQGDYEQYF. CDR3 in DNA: TGTGCCAGTAGCATCACACGACAGGGAGACTACGAGCAGTACTTC.

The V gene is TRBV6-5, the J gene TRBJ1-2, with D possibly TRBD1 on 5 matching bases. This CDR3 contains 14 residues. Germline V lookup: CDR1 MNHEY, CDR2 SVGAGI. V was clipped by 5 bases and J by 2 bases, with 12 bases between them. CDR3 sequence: CASSNRGGNYGYTF. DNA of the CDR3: TGTGCCAGCAGTAACCGGGGGGGGAACTATGGCTACACCTTC.

The DNA for the CDR3 is TGCGCCAGCAGCCTTAGAATACCGGGACCGGGAGGGGAGACCCAGTACTTC. As protein: CASSLRIPGPGGETQYF. The chain links TRBV4-1 to TRBJ2-5; 8 bases map to TRBD2. Trimming took 4 bases from V and 5 from J; bases not matched to a gene: 15. The CDR3 is 17 residues long. CDR1 and CDR2 from the germline V gene are MGHRA and YSYEKL.